This TCR beta chain was identified in a study of T cell repertoires in cytomegalovirus infection. As for the study in general: Indications of both CMV infection and matching HLA type were provided by public TCR beta signatures. Notes on the study in general: Clonotypes of TCR beta that were HLA-C-restricted and CMV-specific dominated the ex vivo response. Adding up the frequency of public TCR beta families identified people who carried CMV plus the relevant HLA.

Using its own MiXCR run on the reads, TCRdb lists one record per CDR3 protein. The profile shows around 170,000 distinct CDR3 sequences, under 15% of them singletons. As to this clonotype: Its antigen is as yet unknown.

This CDR3 is 13 amino acids long. Trimming shortened V by 3 bases and J by 4 bases, and 8 bases separated the two germline ends. Germline V gene data show CDR1 as SGHDN and CDR2 as FVKESK. The sequence derives from a human donor in good health (CMV status not recorded). Some clones in this sample may be carry-over from other donors' samples. V and J are TRBV14 and TRBJ2-3, with a possible D match to TRBD2 (6 bases). The sample taken for sequencing was PBMCs. The CDR3 DNA is TGTGCCAGCAGCCAGTGGAGGGCAGATACGCAGTATTTT. It encodes CASSQWRADTQYF.